These 13 T cell receptor beta chains originate from one sample sequenced in a study of long-term antiretroviral therapy in people with HIV. Sequencing used immunoSEQ v3.0 at survey level. Clones were sequenced by immunoSEQ multiplex PCR, and TCRdb holds only the in-frame ones, with some missing. The sample has about 17,000 clones; around four fifths are singletons. This specimen was unsorted PBMCs, taken 2.1 to 2.2 years before starting antiretroviral therapy. The receptors here all came from a man in his thirties or forties with HIV.

In this sample, this clone turned up a few times. This chain joins TRBV7-6 and TRBJ1-3; D remains ambiguous. Trimming took 10 bases from V and 0 from J, leaving 7 bases between them. CDR1 SGHVS and CDR2 FNYEAQ come from the germline V gene. The CDR3 runs to 12 residues. The CDR3 spells CAITGSGNTIYF. DNA of the CDR3: TGTGCCATCACGGGCTCTGGAAACACCATATATTTT.

Here the CDR3 DNA reads TGTGCCAGCAGCCCAGCTGGACAGGGAGTACGCGGTACGCAGTATTTT. Translating it yields CASSPAGQGVRGTQYF. The chain combines TRBV9 with TRBJ2-3; TRBD1 matches 8 bases. The V gene's germline CDR1 is SGDLS and CDR2 YYNGEE. The CDR3 totals 16 residues. V was clipped by 4 bases and J by 8 bases; unmatched bases: 15.

The V gene is TRBV2, the J gene TRBJ1-1; D not certain. Trimming left V 10 bases short and J 3 bases short, with 15 bases between. Germline loops: CDR1 SNHLY, CDR2 FYNNEI. CDR3 size: 13 residues. The chain's CDR3 is CATAYKYDTEAFF. For the CDR3, the DNA is TGTGCCACCGCTTACAAATACGACACTGAAGCTTTCTTT.

The chain uses TRBV11-2 and TRBJ1-6, with 7 bases aligning to TRBD1. Germline loops: CDR1 SGHAT, CDR2 FQNNGV. The ends lost 5 bases at V and 4 bases at J; junction bases unmatched: 11. The CDR3 length is 17 residues. The chain's CDR3 is CASSLSWPGQYNSPLHF. The CDR3 coding sequence is TGTGCCAGCAGCCTCTCCTGGCCGGGACAGTATAATTCACCCCTCCACTTT.

The V gene is TRBV15, the J gene TRBJ2-1; 10 bases agree with TRBD2. Germline lookup yields CDR1 LNHNV and CDR2 YYDKDF (reference sequence). The CDR3 spans 17 residues. V trimming: 0 bases; J trimming: 7 bases; junction bases outside the gene matches: 9. CDR3 sequence (DNA): TGTGCCACCAGCAGAGATCGCGGCAGCGGGGGGGCGAATGAGCAGTTCTTC. Translation: CATSRDRGSGGANEQFF.

V is TRBV28 and J is TRBJ1-5; D is unresolved. From germline, CDR1 is MDHEN and CDR2 SYDVKM. V lost 3 bases and J lost 0, with 12 bases in between. The CDR3 consists of 16 residues. This chain's CDR3 is CASSFQAVYSNQPQHF. DNA of the CDR3: TGTGCCAGCAGTTTTCAGGCAGTCTATAGCAATCAGCCCCAGCATTTT.

By share, this clone ranks as medium-sized (0.01 to 0.1%). The V gene is TRBV28, the J gene TRBJ2-7; the D gene is possibly TRBD2 (5 bases). The germline CDR1 and CDR2 sequences are MDHEN and SYDVKM. CDR3 size: 14 residues. Trimming left V 5 bases short and J 3 bases short, with 14 bases between. This CDR3 is CASSLAWVHYEQYF. Written as DNA, the CDR3 is TGTGCCAGCAGTCTAGCTTGGGTCCACTACGAGCAGTACTTC.

This chain joins TRBV4-1 and TRBJ2-1; 7 bases agree with TRBD2. The V gene end was trimmed by 0 bases and the J gene end by 6 bases; junction bases not matched to a gene: 2. This CDR3 has 14 residues. Germline CDR1 and CDR2: MGHRA and YSYEKL. CDR3 protein: CASSQDWTSNEQFF. The CDR3 DNA is TGCGCCAGCAGCCAAGATTGGACTAGCAATGAGCAGTTCTTC.

The chain uses TRBV6-1 and TRBJ2-7; D gene ambiguous. Germline V gene sequence: CDR1 MNHNS, CDR2 SASEGT. Trimming took off 6 bases at V and 0 bases at J, with 12 bases between the two ends. The CDR3 spans 14 residues. CDR3 bases: TGTGCCAGCAGCCCTCGACGGAGCTCCTACGAGCAGTACTTC. This translates into CASSPRRSSYEQYF.

The chain uses TRBV10-2 and TRBJ1-2; D remains unclear. Germline lookup yields CDR1 WSHSY and CDR2 SAAADI. The CDR3 is 16 residues long. V was trimmed by 7 bases and J by 1 base, leaving 19 bases between them. CDR3 amino acids: CASILGVLAVNYGYTF. CDR3 DNA: TGCGCCAGCATCCTTGGAGTCCTGGCTGTTAACTATGGCTACACCTTC.

This clone has just a few counts. J is TRBJ2-1 and V is TRBV19; a possible D gene is TRBD2 (5 bases). This CDR3 has 15 amino acids. V was clipped by 3 bases and J by 7 bases, with 16 bases between them. Looked up from germline, CDR1 is LNHDA and CDR2 is SQIVND (reference sequence). This CDR3 is CASSIWAISGNEQFF. The CDR3 DNA is TGTGCCAGTAGTATTTGGGCCATCTCGGGGAATGAGCAGTTCTTC. Based on the CDR3 plus reference TRBV19 and TRBJ2-1, the full variable domain is DGGITQSPKYLFRKEGQNVTLSCEQNLNHDAMYWYRQDPGQGLRLIYYSQIVNDFQKGDIAEGYSVSREKKESFPLTVTSAQKNPTAFYLCASSIWAISGNEQFFGPGTRLTVL.

This clone has a single count. The genes are TRBV9 and TRBJ2-5; the D gene is possibly TRBD1 (6 bases). Trimming shortened V by 2 bases and J by 4 bases, and 9 bases separated the two germline ends. The germline CDR1 and CDR2 sequences are SGDLS and YYNGEE. CDR3 length equals 13 residues. CDR3 region: CASSVGALETQYF. CDR3 sequence (DNA): TGTGCCAGCAGCGTGGGGGCACTAGAGACCCAGTACTTC. Full variable domain (rest looked up from reference TRBV9 and TRBJ2-5): DSGVTQTPKHLITATGQRVTLRCSPRSGDLSVYWYQQSLDQGLQFLIQYYNGEERAKGNILERFSAQQFPDLHSELNLSSLELGDSALYFCASSVGALETQYFGPGTRLLVL.

The chain uses TRBV7-9 and TRBJ1-2; 7 bases map to TRBD1. V lost 3 bases and J lost 4; bases outside the gene matches: 5. Germline assignment: CDR1 SEHNR and CDR2 FQNEAQ (reference sequence). The CDR3 totals 14 residues. CDR3: CASSFQGVAYGYTF. The CDR3 DNA reads as TGTGCCAGCAGCTTCCAGGGGGTCGCCTATGGCTACACCTTC.